This entry features one T cell receptor (beta chain) sequence. The antigen is undetermined. This CDR3 region has 16 residues. Germline CDR1 and CDR2: LNHDA and SQIVND (reference sequence). V lost 3 bases and J lost 2, with 16 bases in between. The PCR had 60 Vbeta and 13 Jbeta primers. Data came from immunoSEQ multiplex PCR; TCRdb stores just in-frame clones and leaves some out. The sample holds more than 130,000 clones, roughly three quarters seen once. The record originates from a study of cytomegalovirus exposure and HLA in healthy donors. Study conclusions and caveats: A list of more than 150 TCR beta chains associated with cytomegalovirus was given.

Sample: PBMCs. V gene TRBV19 combines with J gene TRBJ1-2; the D gene is possibly TRBD1 (6 bases). The sequence was collected from a male donor in good health and CMV-seronegative. The CDR3: CASSIGLTQGNYGYTF. CDR3 DNA: TGTGCCAGTAGTATCGGCCTCACACAGGGAAACTATGGCTACACCTTC.